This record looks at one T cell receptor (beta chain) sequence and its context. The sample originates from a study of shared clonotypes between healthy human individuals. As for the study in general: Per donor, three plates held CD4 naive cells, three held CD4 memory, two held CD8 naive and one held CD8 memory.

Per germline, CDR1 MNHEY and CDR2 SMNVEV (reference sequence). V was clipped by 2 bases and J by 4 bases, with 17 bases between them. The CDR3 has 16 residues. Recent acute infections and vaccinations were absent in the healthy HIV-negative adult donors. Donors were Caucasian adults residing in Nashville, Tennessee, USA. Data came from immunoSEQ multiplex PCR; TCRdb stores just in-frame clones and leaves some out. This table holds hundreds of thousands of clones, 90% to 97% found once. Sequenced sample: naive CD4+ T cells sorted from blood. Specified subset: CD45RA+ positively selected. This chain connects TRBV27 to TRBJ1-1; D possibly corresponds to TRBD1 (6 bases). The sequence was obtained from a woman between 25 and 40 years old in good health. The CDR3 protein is CASSLTPGAGSTEAFF. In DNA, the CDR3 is TGTGCCAGCAGTTTAACCCCGGGGGCAGGGAGCACTGAAGCTTTCTTT.